This TCR beta chain was retrieved from a study of blood T cell repertoires in COVID-19. Sequenced by immunoSEQ multiplex PCR; TCRdb stores in-frame clones only, minus some. The sample lists tens of thousands of clones; roughly 70% were seen once. This clone was counted once. CDR1 KGHSH and CDR2 LQKENI come from the germline V gene. The J segment lost 6 bases and the V segment lost 4 bases, leaving 5 bases of the junction unmatched. The CDR3 is made up of 14 amino acids. The sequence was collected from a human donor with acute or convalescent COVID-19. The donor label of this sample is uncertain. Sequenced sample: peripheral blood. The chain carries TRBV18 and TRBJ2-3, with TRBD1 identical over 9 bases. This chain's CDR3 is CASSLQGAPDTQYF. DNA for the CDR3: TGTGCCAGCTCACTACAGGGGGCCCCCGATACGCAGTATTTT.